This T cell receptor (beta chain) stems from a study of human T cells and chemical hapten exposure (dated by TCRdb to the early 2020s). About the full investigation: For sensitization, 2% DPC in acetone was applied to a roughly 2 cm by roughly 2 cm area of upper inner arm skin. The study tracked peripheral blood TCR repertoire changes in vivo during primary and secondary sensitization to the hapten diphenylcyclopropenone (DPC) in alopecia patients. Throughout the roughly 25-week study period, patients were also given weekly therapeutic DPC doses on the scalp. Patch testing was done on the upper back using Finn chambers containing 0.01% DPC, and results were scored after 6 days according to International Contact Dermatitis Research Group standards. Alopecia areata with under or over 50% scalp involvement, alopecia totalis and alopecia universalis were represented in the patient cohort, which was mostly female. Libraries were pooled for sequencing, and per-sample TCR yields varied mainly because of small differences in library volumes within the pool. Nearly 30 alopecia patients provided blood for TCR sequencing at one to four time points (pre-sensitization, 2, 6 and 24 weeks). Blood samples were taken from patients before sensitization (week 0) and at 2, 6 and about 24 weeks after DPC sensitization.

The time point label corresponds to: patch test 1, 2 weeks after DPC sensitization. What this sample's treatment or condition label stands for: therapeutic diphenylcyclopropenone sensitization with weekly scalp DPC. Blood at each patch-test visit was drawn before the patch test was applied. Patients were eligible if aged 18 to 70, diagnosed with alopecia and judged suitable for DPC therapy, and pregnant patients were excluded. Total RNA was isolated from unfractionated whole blood collected in Tempus Blood RNA tubes. There are 15 amino acids in the CDR3, from cysteine to phenylalanine inclusive. The only DNA kept is the CDR3, 45 bases in frame from the first base. V sheds 1 base and J sheds 5 bases, leaving 10 bases between their ends. CDR1 and CDR2 are drawn from the germline V gene (reference sequence): SGHKS, YYEKEE. Results the study describes overall, beyond this receptor: DPC sensitization did not change how many TCRs were above 1 in 1000 frequency, and no evidence was found of alterations in global repertoire structure. Patch test score correlated positively with the number of PT1 expanded TCRs, reaching significance at thresholds 8, 16 and 32 but not at 4. Because every patient had alopecia, a presumed autoimmune disease, the patients' immune response might differ from that of healthy individuals. Expanded TCRs formed significantly more large CDR3 similarity clusters than pre-sensitization or healthy control sets, consistent with antigen-driven responses. After repeated subsampling, changes were observed in the strength of the expansion versus patch-test correlation and in the threshold at which the correlation became significant.

The protocol used for the library was RACE. TCRdb names NextSeq 500 as the instrument used. During library preparation, unique molecular identifiers were attached to individual cDNA molecules so that TCRs could be counted quantitatively and reproducibly. For every blood RNA sample, sequencing covered both the TCR alpha and TCR beta chains. The original pipeline was this. Samples had a median of around 92,000 TCRs, with a range from about 20,000 to 690,600. V, J and CDR3 annotation of the TCR reads was carried out using the Decombinator software suite. Every sample was subsampled to the same number of TCRs (28,000) for the PS versus PT1 abundance plots. Expanded TCRs were defined as absent before sensitization and observed at least eight times at the 2-week time point. Through fastp at Q25 and MiXCR, TCRdb rebuilt clones from the public reads, retaining in-frame beta chains. Rows are unified per CDR3 protein, each entry keeping the most common DNA and genes. TCRdb, not the authors, supplied the V and J calls. Across this sample there are roughly 45,000 distinct CDR3 sequences, with 9% to 9.5% seen only once. The top ten hold around 4.5% of the sample.

In regard to this clonotype: Its antigen has not been determined. The input lacks base qualities; no much larger clone sits a single base away.

This clonotype was obtained from a woman in her fifties or sixties with alopecia areata. Some clones in this sample may be carry-over from other donors' samples. This sequence uses TRBV5-5 and TRBJ2-6, with the D gene call left open. The specimen was whole blood, collected in connection with sensitization to the hapten diphenylcyclopropenone (DPC). The CDR3 protein: CASSLWIQRANVLTF. The DNA is as follows: TGTGCCAGCAGCTTGTGGATTCAAAGGGCCAACGTCCTGACTTTC.